The clone carrying this T cell receptor beta chain showed up just a few times. The sample comes from a study of T-cell reconstitution after alpha-beta-depleted transplantation in children. Unique molecular identifiers were built into the TCRbeta library. TCRdb re-derived calls from the PCR reads in MiXCR, one entry per CDR3 protein. The repertoire holds about 610,000 distinct CDR3 sequences, 20% to 30% seen once, with around a third in the top ten. Sequenced here: PBMCs, sampled before TCRalphabeta/CD19-depleted stem cell transplant. This receptor was obtained from a boy in the first two years of life with Wiskott-Aldrich syndrome, due to receive a stem cell transplant.

CDR3 amino acids: CASCWSSGNTGELFF. CDR3 DNA: TGCGCCAGCTGCTGGTCTAGCGGGAACACCGGGGAGCTGTTTTTT. V and J are TRBV5-1 and TRBJ2-2; the match to TRBD2 covers 7 bases. The CDR3 covers 15 residues. Germline V lookup: CDR1 SGHRS, CDR2 YFSETQ. The V and J ends lost 7 bases and 1 base, in that order; junction bases with no gene match: 7.